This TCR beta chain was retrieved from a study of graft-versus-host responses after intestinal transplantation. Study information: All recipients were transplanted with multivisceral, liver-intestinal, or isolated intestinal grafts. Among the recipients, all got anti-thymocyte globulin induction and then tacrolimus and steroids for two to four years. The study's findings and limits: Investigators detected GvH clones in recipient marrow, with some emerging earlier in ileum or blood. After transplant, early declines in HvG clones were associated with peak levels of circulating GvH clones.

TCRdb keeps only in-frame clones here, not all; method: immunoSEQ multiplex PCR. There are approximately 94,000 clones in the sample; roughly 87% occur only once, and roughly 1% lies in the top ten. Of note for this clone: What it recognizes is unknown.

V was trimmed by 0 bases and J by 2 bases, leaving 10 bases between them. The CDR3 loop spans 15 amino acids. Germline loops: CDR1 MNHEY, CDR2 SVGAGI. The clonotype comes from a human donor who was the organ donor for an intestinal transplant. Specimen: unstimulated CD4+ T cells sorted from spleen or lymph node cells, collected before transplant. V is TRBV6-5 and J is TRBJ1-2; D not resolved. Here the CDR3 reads CASSYSLGSNYGYTF. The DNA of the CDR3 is TGTGCCAGCAGTTACTCTCTTGGCAGCAACTATGGCTACACCTTC.